The clone carrying this TCR beta chain has only a few counts. The antigen is unknown. Between the trimmed V and J ends, which lost 2 bases and 6 bases, there was a span of 12 bases. The CDR3 covers 14 residues. Germline CDR1 MNHEY, CDR2 SVGAGI. The sample originates from a study of T cell repertoires in cytomegalovirus infection. About the study: CMV epitopes, recently identified HLA-C-restricted and well-studied HLA-B-restricted, were used. Findings and limits, study-wide: In two of eight donors, the top clonotype was HLA-C-restricted CMV-specific.

Via MiXCR, TCRdb re-called the reads, giving one row per CDR3 protein. The sample has approximately 910,000 distinct CDR3 sequences, around 31% seen once. This receptor was obtained from a human donor in good health (CMV status not recorded). Some clones in this sample may be carry-over from other donors' samples. This chain links TRBV6-5 with TRBJ2-3; the D is unclear. Sample: cultured CD8+ T cells from PBMCs, taken from culture after CMV antigen stimulation. CDR3 in DNA: TGTGCCAGCAGTTACGCACAGCGCTTGGATACGCAGTATTTT. Protein sequence: CASSYAQRLDTQYF.